This T cell receptor (beta chain) was documented in a study of T cell responses to AZD1222 COVID-19 vaccine. Across the study: Researchers grouped second doses given at about 4 or about 12 weeks into one pool. Study-level points and caveats: Unmutated variant regions are reportedly targeted by nearly half of spike-specific TCRs. Clonal diversity was possibly underestimated, and the donors were mostly white British, with more females. Researchers took repertoire samples only after the peak T cell response had come.

A note on this clone: No antigen is known for it.

Germline V gene data show CDR1 as SNHLY and CDR2 as FYNNEI. CDR3 length: 16 amino acids. Trimming left V 4 bases short and J 2 bases short, with 17 bases between. Assay: immunoSEQ multiplex PCR; the TCRdb copy retains only in-frame clones and omits some. The sample lists under 70,000 clones, roughly 80% occurring once. V and J are TRBV2 and TRBJ1-1; D might be TRBD1 (5 bases). Here the sequenced sample was peripheral blood, taken on day 0 of AZD1222 vaccination. The receptor was derived from an adult in good health. The CDR3 spells CASSGGTGLPNTEAFF. The CDR3 DNA is TGTGCCAGCAGTGGGGGCACAGGACTGCCCAACACTGAAGCTTTCTTT.